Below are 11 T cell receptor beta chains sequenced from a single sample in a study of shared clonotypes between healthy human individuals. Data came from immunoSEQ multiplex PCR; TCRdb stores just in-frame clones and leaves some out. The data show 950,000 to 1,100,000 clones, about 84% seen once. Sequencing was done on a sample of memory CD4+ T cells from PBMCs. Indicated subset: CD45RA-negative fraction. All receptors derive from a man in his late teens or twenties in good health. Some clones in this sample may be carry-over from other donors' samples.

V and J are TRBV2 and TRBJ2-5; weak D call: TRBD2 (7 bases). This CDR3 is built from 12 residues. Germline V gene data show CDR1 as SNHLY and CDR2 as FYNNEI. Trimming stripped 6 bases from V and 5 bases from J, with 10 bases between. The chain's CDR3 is CASRTGGETQYF. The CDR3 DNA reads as TGTGCCAGCAGGACGGGGGGCGAGACCCAGTACTTC.

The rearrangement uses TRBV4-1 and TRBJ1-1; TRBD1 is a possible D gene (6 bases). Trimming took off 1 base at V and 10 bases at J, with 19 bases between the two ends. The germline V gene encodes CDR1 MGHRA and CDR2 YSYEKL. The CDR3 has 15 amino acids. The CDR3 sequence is CASSQATGLGVVAFF. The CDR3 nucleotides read TGCGCCAGCAGCCAAGCCACAGGGCTGGGAGTAGTAGCTTTCTTT.

The CDR3 bases are TGTGCCAGTAGTATAAATTGGGACGCTCGGGACGGCTACACCTTC. Protein sequence: CASSINWDARDGYTF. The chain couples TRBV19 to TRBJ1-2, with a weak D call TRBD1 (5 bases). Germline V CDR1 and CDR2: LNHDA, SQIVND (reference sequence). Between the trimmed V and J ends, which lost 2 bases and 8 bases, there was a span of 18 bases. The CDR3 consists of 15 residues. The full variable domain, in which reference TRBV19 and TRBJ1-2 provide the parts outside the CDR3, is DGGITQSPKYLFRKEGQNVTLSCEQNLNHDAMYWYRQDPGQGLRLIYYSQIVNDFQKGDIAEGYSVSREKKESFPLTVTSAQKNPTAFYLCASSINWDARDGYTFGSGTRLTVV.

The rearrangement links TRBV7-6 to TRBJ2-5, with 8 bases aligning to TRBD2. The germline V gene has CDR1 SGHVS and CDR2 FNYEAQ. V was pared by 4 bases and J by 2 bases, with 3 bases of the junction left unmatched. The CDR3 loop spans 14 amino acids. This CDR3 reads CASSSIAGQETQYF. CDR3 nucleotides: TGTGCCAGCAGCTCAATAGCGGGACAAGAGACCCAGTACTTC. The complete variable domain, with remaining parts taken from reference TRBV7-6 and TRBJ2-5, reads GAGVSQSPRYKVTKRGQDVALRCDPISGHVSLYWYRQALGQGPEFLTYFNYEAQQDKSGLPNDRFSAERPEGSISTLTIQRTEQRDSAMYRCASSSIAGQETQYFGPGTRLLVL.

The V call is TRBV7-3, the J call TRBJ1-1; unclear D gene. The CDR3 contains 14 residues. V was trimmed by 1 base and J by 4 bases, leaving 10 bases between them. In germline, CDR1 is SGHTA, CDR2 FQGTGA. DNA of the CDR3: TGTGCCAGCAGCTTAATGGCAGAAAGCACTGAAGCTTTCTTT. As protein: CASSLMAESTEAFF. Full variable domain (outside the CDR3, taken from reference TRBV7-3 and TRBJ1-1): GAGVSQTPSNKVTEKGKYVELRCDPISGHTALYWYRQSLGQGPEFLIYFQGTGAADDSGLPNDRFFAVRPEGSVSTLKIQRTERGDSAVYLCASSLMAESTEAFFGQGTRLTVV.

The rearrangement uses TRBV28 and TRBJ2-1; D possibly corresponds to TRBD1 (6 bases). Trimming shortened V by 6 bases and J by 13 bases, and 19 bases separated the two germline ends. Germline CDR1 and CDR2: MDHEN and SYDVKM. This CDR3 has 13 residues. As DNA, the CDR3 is TGTGCCAGCAGCCCCCCGGCGAGGGGGTTACAGTTCTTC. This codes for CASSPPARGLQFF. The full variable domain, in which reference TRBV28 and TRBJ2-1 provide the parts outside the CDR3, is DVKVTQSSRYLVKRTGEKVFLECVQDMDHENMFWYRQDPGLGLRLIYFSYDVKMKEKGDIPEGYSVSREKKERFSLILESASTNQTSMYLCASSPPARGLQFFGPGTRLTVL.

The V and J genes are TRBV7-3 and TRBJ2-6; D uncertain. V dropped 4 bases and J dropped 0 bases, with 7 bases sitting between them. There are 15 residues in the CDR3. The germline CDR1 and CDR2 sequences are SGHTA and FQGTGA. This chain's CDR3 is CASSSELSGANVLTF. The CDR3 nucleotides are TGTGCCAGCAGCTCCGAGCTCTCTGGGGCCAACGTCCTGACTTTC.

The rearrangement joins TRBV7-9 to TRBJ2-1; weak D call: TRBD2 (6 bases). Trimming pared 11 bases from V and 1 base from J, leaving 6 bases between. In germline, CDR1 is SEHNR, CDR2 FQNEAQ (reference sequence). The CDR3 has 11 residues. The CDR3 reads CAGLSYNEQFF. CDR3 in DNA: TGTGCCGGACTATCCTACAATGAGCAGTTCTTC.

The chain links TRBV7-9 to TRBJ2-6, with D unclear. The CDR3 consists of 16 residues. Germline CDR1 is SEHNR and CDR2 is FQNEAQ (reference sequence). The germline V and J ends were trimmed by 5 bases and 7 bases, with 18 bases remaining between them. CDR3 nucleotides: TGTGCCAGCAGCCTTAGGTTGGGGATTAGTGCCAACGTCCTGACTTTC. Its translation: CASSLRLGISANVLTF.

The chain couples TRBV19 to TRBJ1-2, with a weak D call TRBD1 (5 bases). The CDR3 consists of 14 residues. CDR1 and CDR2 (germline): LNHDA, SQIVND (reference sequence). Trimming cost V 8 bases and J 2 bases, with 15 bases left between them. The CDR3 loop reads CASDNWGSNYGYTF. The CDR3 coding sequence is TGTGCCAGTGATAATTGGGGGTCAAACTATGGCTACACCTTC.

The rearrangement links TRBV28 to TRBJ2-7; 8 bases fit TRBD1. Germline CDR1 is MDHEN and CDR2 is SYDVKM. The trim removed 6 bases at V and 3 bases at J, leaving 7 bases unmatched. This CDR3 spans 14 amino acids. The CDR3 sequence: CASRGGQGGYEQYF. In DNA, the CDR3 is TGTGCCAGCAGAGGAGGACAGGGAGGCTACGAGCAGTACTTC. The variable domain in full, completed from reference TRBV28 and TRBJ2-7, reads DVKVTQSSRYLVKRTGEKVFLECVQDMDHENMFWYRQDPGLGLRLIYFSYDVKMKEKGDIPEGYSVSREKKERFSLILESASTNQTSMYLCASRGGQGGYEQYFGPGTRLTVT.